This T cell receptor (beta chain) was retrieved from a study of blood T cell repertoires in COVID-19. Across the whole study: Italy, Spain and the United States were the sources of the convalescent and acute COVID-19 samples.

Germline V gene data show CDR1 as ENHRY and CDR2 as SYGVKD. CDR3 size: 14 residues. With 8 bases clipped from V and 5 bases from J, the junction kept 6 bases outside the gene matches. Study processing details: Estimates of nucleated cell counts were drawn from the amplification of reference gene primers. Using immunoSEQ multiplex PCR, the repertoire was profiled, and TCRdb retains in-frame clones only, with some absent. The DNA was the basis for D and trimming; V, J and clone size are from that table. The sample includes about 95,000 clones, about nine tenths seen only once; the top ten take 3% to 4%.

The specimen was peripheral blood. This rearrangement joins TRBV10-3 to TRBJ2-2, with 9 nucleotides matching TRBD1. This TCR was recovered from a woman aged 50 to 65 in a cohort sampled during active COVID-19. The CDR3 protein is CAIRPGQGTGELFF. The CDR3 DNA sequence: TGTGCCATCCGACCGGGACAGGGAACCGGGGAGCTGTTTTTT.